The entry that follows covers one T cell receptor (beta chain) sequence. The sample is drawn from a study of blood T cell repertoires in COVID-19. Study-wide background: The samples span acute and convalescent COVID-19 from the United States, Italy and Spain.

Assay: immunoSEQ multiplex PCR; the TCRdb copy retains only in-frame clones and omits some. The repertoire holds approximately 110,000 clones, around 84% seen once, with approximately 2.1% in the top ten. V lost 3 bases and J lost 3, with 14 bases in between. There are 15 residues in the CDR3. The germline gives CDR1 LNHDA, CDR2 SQIVND (reference sequence). This TCR was recovered from a human donor in a cohort sampled during active COVID-19. The chain links TRBV19 to TRBJ1-1; the D is unclear. Sequenced input: peripheral blood. CDR3 in DNA: TGTGCCAGTAGTATTAACCCTGGAGGGTACACTGAAGCTTTCTTT. Translated, it gives CASSINPGGYTEAFF.